This T cell receptor beta chain is drawn from a study of CD8 T cells in Susac syndrome. The CDR3 covers 13 residues. Germline-derived CDR1 and CDR2 are LNHDA and SQIVND (reference sequence). J was trimmed by 5 bases and V by 8 bases; bases with no gene match: 8. RNA in amounts of roughly 0.45 to 1 ug was reverse transcribed with random hexamers. TCRdb analysed the immunoSEQ multiplex PCR reads with MiXCR anew, one entry per CDR3 protein. Of 150,000 to 200,000 distinct CDR3 sequences listed, over 85% are singletons. This clonotype was obtained from a human donor in good health. The gene calls are TRBV19 and TRBJ1-1; 7 positions match TRBD1. What was sequenced was CD4+ T cells from PBMCs. In nucleotides, the CDR3 is TGTGCCAGTTGTGTCATACAGGGGACTGAAGCTTTCTTT. Translating gives CASCVIQGTEAFF.